Presented here are 13 T cell receptor beta chains from one specimen sequenced in a study of OX40 agonist ivuxolimab in advanced cancers. Libraries were prepared by immunoSEQ multiplex PCR; TCRdb keeps only in-frame clonotypes and omits some of them. This table has approximately 100,000 clones, roughly 94% appearing once. This specimen was CD4+ or CD8+ T cells sorted from blood, taken in a trial of the OX40 agonist ivuxolimab. The receptors stem from an adult with an advanced solid tumor such as melanoma, head and neck, liver or kidney cancer.

V is TRBV21-1 and J is TRBJ1-2; the tabulated D call, TRBD1, remains unverified against the DNA. TRBV21-1 is a recognized pseudogene. The CDR3 extends over 14 amino acids. The CDR3 loop is CASSAGPANYGYTF. In DNA, the CDR3 is TGTGCCAGCAGCGCAGGGCCAGCTAACTATGGCTACACCTTC.

The chain recombines TRBV29-1 with TRBJ2-2; D uncertain. Germline V gene data show CDR1 as SQVTM and CDR2 as ANQGSEA. This CDR3 contains 12 residues. V was shortened by 0 bases and J by 6 bases, with 5 bases between the two germline ends. Written as DNA, the CDR3 is TGCAGCGTTGAAGAGATTTCCGGGGAGCTGTTTTTT. Amino acid sequence: CSVEEISGELFF.

The sample holds many counts of this clone. V and J are TRBV9 and TRBJ2-7; D gene ambiguous. CDR1 is SGDLS, CDR2 YYNGEE, per germline. V lost 4 bases and J 2 bases, leaving 7 bases between the germline ends. The CDR3 is made up of 12 amino acids. The CDR3: CASSPRPYEQYF. The CDR3 DNA reads TGTGCCAGCAGCCCTCGCCCCTACGAGCAGTACTTC.

CDR3 bases: TGTGCCAGCCGGACTAGCGGGAGTTCTGAGCAGTTCTTC. Translation: CASRTSGSSEQFF. The chain recombines TRBV19 with TRBJ2-1, with 13 bases identical to TRBD2. The CDR3 contains 13 residues. Trimming removed 9 bases from V and 9 bases from J; junction bases left unmatched: 5. The germline CDR1 and CDR2 sequences are LNHDA and SQIVND (reference sequence).

The CDR3: CASSLSTGGVETQYF. CDR3 DNA sequence: TGTGCCAGCAGCTTAAGCACAGGGGGCGTCGAGACCCAGTACTTC. The chain has TRBV7-2 and TRBJ2-5, with 9 positions matching TRBD1. V shed 2 bases, J shed 5 bases, and the junction held 6 bases outside the gene matches. CDR1 is SGHTA and CDR2 is FQGNSA in the germline V gene. CDR3 length equals 15 residues.

This clone was found once. The chain combines TRBV7-3 with TRBJ2-2, with a possible D match to TRBD2 (6 bases). The CDR3 has 18 amino acids. Trimming took off 1 base at V and 1 base at J, with 16 bases between the two ends. CDR1 is SGHTA, CDR2 FQGTGA, per germline. The CDR3 nucleotides read TGTGCCAGCAGCTTAATGTTAGGGGACTCGGGGAACACCGGGGAGCTGTTTTTT. It yields the protein CASSLMLGDSGNTGELFF.

The chain has TRBV7-3 and TRBJ1-5; no clear D. The CDR3 is 13 amino acids. V was pared by 2 bases and J by 6 bases, with 8 bases between. Germline V lookup: CDR1 SGHTA, CDR2 FQGTGA. CDR3 protein: CASSLYVRQPQHF. The CDR3 coding sequence is TGTGCCAGCAGCTTATATGTCCGTCAGCCCCAGCATTTT.

This clone has only one observation. V usage is TRBV6-6 and J usage is TRBJ2-7; no definite D call. CDR1 MNHNY and CDR2 SVGAGI come from the germline V gene (reference sequence). Trimming took off 6 bases at V and 0 bases at J, with 6 bases between the two ends. This CDR3 comprises 12 residues. The CDR3 nucleotides read TGTGCCAGCAGCCTAAGCTCCTACGAGCAGTACTTC. It translates to CASSLSSYEQYF.

The gene calls are TRBV7-9 and TRBJ2-5; 11 bases map to TRBD2. The CDR3 is 14 amino acids. Per germline, CDR1 SEHNR and CDR2 FQNEAQ (reference sequence). V dropped 8 bases and J dropped 2; count of bases not matched to a gene: 4. CDR3 in DNA: TGTGCCAGCGGATTAGCGGGGGGGCAAGAGACCCAGTACTTC. Its protein product is CASGLAGGQETQYF.

The V and J genes are TRBV28 and TRBJ1-2, with 9 bases that match TRBD1. Looked up from germline, CDR1 is MDHEN and CDR2 is SYDVKM. The CDR3 has 14 amino acids. V lost 6 bases and J lost 2; bases outside the gene matches: 4. In DNA form, the CDR3 reads TGTGCCAGCAGAAAACAGGGGGCGAACTATGGCTACACCTTC. Protein: CASRKQGANYGYTF.

In DNA, the CDR3 is TGTGCCAGCTCACGGTATCGACTAGCGGACCAATACAATGAGCAGTTCTTC. Amino acids: CASSRYRLADQYNEQFF. The V call is TRBV18, the J call TRBJ2-1, with TRBD2 matching 9 bases. CDR1 KGHSH and CDR2 LQKENI come from the germline V gene. This CDR3 contains 17 residues. The ends lost 4 bases at V and 4 bases at J; junction bases unmatched: 11.

V gene TRBV18 combines with J gene TRBJ1-4; D not resolved. The germline gives CDR1 KGHSH, CDR2 LQKENI. V dropped 2 bases and J dropped 7 bases, with 17 bases sitting between them. The CDR3 has 16 residues. The CDR3 region is CASSPVALQQTEKLFF. The CDR3 bases are TGTGCCAGCTCACCAGTCGCGTTACAACAGACTGAAAAACTGTTTTTT.

The chain combines TRBV2 with TRBJ1-2, with D possibly matching TRBD1 (5 bases). Germline V gene data show CDR1 as SNHLY and CDR2 as FYNNEI. The CDR3 has 12 amino acids. The V and J ends lost 6 bases and 3 bases respectively, with 8 bases between them. CDR3 DNA: TGTGCCAGCAGGACAGCCGACTATGGCTACACCTTC. Translating it yields CASRTADYGYTF.